This TCR beta chain was captured by sequencing in a study of siplizumab effects on memory and regulatory T cells. Study-level points and caveats: The apparent diversity of naive T cells exceeded that of memory cells, and naive T cells seemed to make a major contribution to the alloresponse. Unstimulated subsets accounted for the mapping of only a minor share of the clones that were alloreactive.

CDR3 length: 16 amino acids. The V gene's germline CDR1 is SGHRS and CDR2 YFSETQ. Deletions cut 1 base from V and 0 bases from J, with 11 bases between. As regards this clone: The target antigen is unknown.

Roughly 10^5 TCR templates per sample were sequenced. Here immunoSEQ multiplex PCR was the method, and the copy in TCRdb shows in-frame clones only, minus some. The profile shows about 82,000 clones, roughly 89% of them singletons. The chain employs TRBV5-1 and TRBJ2-1; possible D gene TRBD2, 6 bases. The sequenced sample was Tregs sorted from blood. This clonotype originated in a human donor in good health. CDR3: CASSLRRGGSYNEQFF. The CDR3 nucleotides are TGCGCCAGCAGCTTGCGGCGGGGAGGCTCCTACAATGAGCAGTTCTTC.